This T cell receptor beta chain was documented in a study of shared clonotypes between healthy human individuals. Points from the study as a whole: It was the few donors that limited the genetic and exposure-history diversity represented.

Researchers divided each subset's genomic DNA evenly across several immunoSEQ plates. Profiling relied on immunoSEQ multiplex PCR, and the TCRdb table lists in-frame clones only, not all of them. The repertoire holds about 1.1 million clones, with 70% to 85% as singletons. In regard to this clone: What it recognizes is unknown.

This CDR3 contains 15 residues. Germline CDR1 and CDR2: KGHSH and LQKENI. V shed 3 bases and J 5 bases; nucleotides not matched to a gene: 6. The chain uses TRBV18 and TRBJ2-7, with 11 bases that match TRBD2. The TCR sequence derives from a young man in good health. Some clones in this sample may be carry-over from other donors' samples. Sequenced material: memory CD4+ T cells from PBMCs. Stated subset: CD45RA-negative fraction. The CDR3: CASSPQTSGNHEQYF. CDR3 DNA sequence: TGTGCCAGCTCACCTCAGACTAGCGGGAACCACGAGCAGTACTTC.